This T cell receptor (beta chain) was sequenced in a study of OX40 agonist ivuxolimab in advanced cancers. The CDR3 spans 11 residues. V lost 1 base to trimming and J lost 3 bases, with 3 bases between them. Per germline, CDR1 DFQATT and CDR2 SNEGSKA (reference sequence). Assay: immunoSEQ multiplex PCR; the TCRdb copy retains only in-frame clones and omits some. The repertoire holds approximately 64,000 clones, approximately 80% seen once, with around 0.7% in the top ten. This specimen was CD4+ or CD8+ T cells sorted from blood, taken in a trial of the OX40 agonist ivuxolimab. This TCR was recovered from an adult with an advanced solid tumor such as melanoma, head and neck, liver or kidney cancer. This chain connects TRBV20-1 to TRBJ1-1; no clear D. This CDR3 reads CSARGYTEAFF. The CDR3, as DNA: TGCAGTGCTAGAGGGTACACTGAAGCTTTCTTT.